This entry is about one TCR beta chain. No antigen is known for it. Template material comprised bulk tumor genomic DNA at approximately 600 ng per sample. Surgical sampling yielded several biopsies per primary tumor (spaced far apart). The cohort was untreated, with newly diagnosed non-small cell lung cancer undergoing curative surgery. Amplification of TCR beta CDR3 was performed by multiplex PCR with 32 V and 13 J primers. TCRdb reprocessed the multiplex PCR reads via MiXCR and lists one record per CDR3 protein. The sample carries 8,500 to 11,000 distinct CDR3 sequences, less than 20% recorded once. V lost 6 bases, J lost 0 bases, and 9 bases lay in between. The CDR3 extends over 14 amino acids. Germline assignment: CDR1 MNHEY and CDR2 SMNVEV (reference sequence). The data originate from a study of immune heterogeneity within non-small cell lung tumors. General study findings and limits: Identical dominant CDR3 beta clonotypes were found recurring across a patient's tumor sites, along with site-unique high-frequency clones.

Sequencing input: lung tumor tissue. The source is a man aged 40-49 years with non-small cell lung cancer. This chain uses TRBV27 with TRBJ1-5; D unclear. The DNA of the CDR3 is TGTGCCAGCAGGCCTACTTATAGCAATCAGCCCCAGCATTTT. Amino acids: CASRPTYSNQPQHF.